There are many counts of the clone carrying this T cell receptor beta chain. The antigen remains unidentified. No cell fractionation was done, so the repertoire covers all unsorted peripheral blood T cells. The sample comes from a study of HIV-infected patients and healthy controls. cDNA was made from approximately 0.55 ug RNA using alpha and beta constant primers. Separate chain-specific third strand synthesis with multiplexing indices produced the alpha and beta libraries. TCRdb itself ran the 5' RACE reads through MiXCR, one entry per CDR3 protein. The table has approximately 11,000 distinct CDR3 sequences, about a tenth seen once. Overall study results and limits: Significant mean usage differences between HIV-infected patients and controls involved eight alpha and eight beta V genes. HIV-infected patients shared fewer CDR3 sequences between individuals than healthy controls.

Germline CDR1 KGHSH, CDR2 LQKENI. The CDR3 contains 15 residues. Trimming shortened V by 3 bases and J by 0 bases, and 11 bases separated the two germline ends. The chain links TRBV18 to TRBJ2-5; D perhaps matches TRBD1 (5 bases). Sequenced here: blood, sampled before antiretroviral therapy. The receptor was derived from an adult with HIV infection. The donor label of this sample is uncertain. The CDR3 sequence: CASSPRTTYQETQYF. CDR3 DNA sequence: TGTGCCAGCTCACCCAGGACAACGTACCAAGAGACCCAGTACTTC.